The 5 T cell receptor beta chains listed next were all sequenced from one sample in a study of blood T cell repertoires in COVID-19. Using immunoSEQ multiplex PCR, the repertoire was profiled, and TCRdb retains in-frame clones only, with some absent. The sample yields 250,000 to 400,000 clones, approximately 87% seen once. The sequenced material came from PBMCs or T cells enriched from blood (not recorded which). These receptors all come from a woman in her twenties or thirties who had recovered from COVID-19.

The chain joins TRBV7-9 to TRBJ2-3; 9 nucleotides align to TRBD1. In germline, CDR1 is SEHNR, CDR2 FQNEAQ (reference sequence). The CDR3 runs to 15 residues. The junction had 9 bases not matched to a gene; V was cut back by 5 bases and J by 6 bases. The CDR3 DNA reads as TGTGCCAGCAGCCCCCGGACAGGGGCCACGGATACGCAGTATTTT. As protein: CASSPRTGATDTQYF.

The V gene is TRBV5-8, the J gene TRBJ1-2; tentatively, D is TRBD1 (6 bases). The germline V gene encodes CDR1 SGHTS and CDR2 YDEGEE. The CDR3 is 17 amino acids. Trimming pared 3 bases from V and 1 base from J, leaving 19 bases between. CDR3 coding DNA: TGTGCCAGCAGCTCTCCCCTTGGACAGACTATTAACTATGGCTACACCTTC. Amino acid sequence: CASSSPLGQTINYGYTF.

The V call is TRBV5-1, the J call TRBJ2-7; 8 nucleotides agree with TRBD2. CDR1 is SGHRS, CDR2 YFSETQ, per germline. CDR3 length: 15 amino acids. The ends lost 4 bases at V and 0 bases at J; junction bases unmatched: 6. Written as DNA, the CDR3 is TGCGCCAGCAGCCCGCGGGGGGACAACTCCTACGAGCAGTACTTC. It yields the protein CASSPRGDNSYEQYF.

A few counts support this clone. CDR3: CACLTYYRNNYEQYF. Here the CDR3 DNA reads TGTGCCTGCCTCACCTATTACAGAAACAACTACGAGCAGTACTTC. V is TRBV2 and J is TRBJ2-7; D ambiguous. The CDR3 consists of 15 residues. The germline CDR1 and CDR2 sequences are SNHLY and FYNNEI. V lost 11 bases and J lost 3, with 23 bases in between. The whole variable domain, remainder taken from reference TRBV2 and TRBJ2-7, is EPEVTQTPSHQVTQMGQEVILRCVPISNHLYFYWYRQILGQKVEFLVSFYNNEISEKSEIFDDQFSVERPDGSNFTLKIRSTKLEDSAMYFCACLTYYRNNYEQYFGPGTRLTVT.

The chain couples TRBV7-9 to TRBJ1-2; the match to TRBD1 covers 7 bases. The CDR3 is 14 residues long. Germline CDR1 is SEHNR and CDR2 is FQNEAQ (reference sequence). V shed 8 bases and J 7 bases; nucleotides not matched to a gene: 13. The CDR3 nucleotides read TGTGCCAGCCACCGATACGCCCAGGGGGGTGGCTACACCTTC. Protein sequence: CASHRYAQGGGYTF. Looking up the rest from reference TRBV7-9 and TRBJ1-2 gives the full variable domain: DTGVSQNPRHKITKRGQNVTFRCDPISEHNRLYWYRQTLGQGPEFLTYFQNEAQLEKSRLLSDRFSAERPKGSFSTLEIQRTEQGDSAMYLCASHRYAQGGGYTFGSGTRLTVV.